The text below deals with one T cell receptor (beta chain). Germline CDR1 reads SGHRS; CDR2 reads YFSETQ. The CDR3 is made up of 14 amino acids. The V gene lost 1 base and the J gene lost 1 base, with 8 bases spanning the gap. The data were taken from a study of TIL therapy for anti-PD-1-resistant metastatic lung cancer. This was the immunoSEQ v3 assay. Libraries were prepared by immunoSEQ multiplex PCR; TCRdb keeps only in-frame clonotypes and omits some of them. Among 30,000 to 45,000 clones listed, 73% were seen once. Regarding time point: pre-treatment sample, taken before nivolumab and TIL therapy.

The starting material was blood, obtained at baseline. The sequence was obtained from a person between 25 and 80 years old with non-small cell lung cancer. This chain joins TRBV5-1 and TRBJ1-1, with D perhaps matching TRBD1 (5 bases). The CDR3 DNA is TGCGCCAGCAGCTTGTTCGGACAGAACACTGAAGCTTTCTTT. Encoded protein: CASSLFGQNTEAFF.